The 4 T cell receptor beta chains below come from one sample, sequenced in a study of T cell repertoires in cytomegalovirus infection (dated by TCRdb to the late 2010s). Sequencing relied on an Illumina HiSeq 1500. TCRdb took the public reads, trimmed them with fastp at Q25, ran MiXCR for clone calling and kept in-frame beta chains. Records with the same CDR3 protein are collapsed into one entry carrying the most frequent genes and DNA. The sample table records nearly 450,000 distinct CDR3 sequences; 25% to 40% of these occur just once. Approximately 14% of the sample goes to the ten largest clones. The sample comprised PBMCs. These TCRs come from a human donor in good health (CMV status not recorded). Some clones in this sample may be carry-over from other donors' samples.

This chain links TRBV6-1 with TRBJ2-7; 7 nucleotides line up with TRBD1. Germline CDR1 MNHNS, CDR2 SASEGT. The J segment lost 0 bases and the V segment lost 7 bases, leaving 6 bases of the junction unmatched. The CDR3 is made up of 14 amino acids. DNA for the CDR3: TGTGCCAGCAAACCAGGGGACAGCTCCTACGAGCAGTACTTC. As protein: CASKPGDSSYEQYF.

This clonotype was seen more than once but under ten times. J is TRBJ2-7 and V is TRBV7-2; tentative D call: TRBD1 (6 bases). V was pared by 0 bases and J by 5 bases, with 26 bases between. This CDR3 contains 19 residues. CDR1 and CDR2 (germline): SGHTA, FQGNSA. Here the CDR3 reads CASSLAFSFRQSGENEQYF. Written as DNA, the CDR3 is TGTGCCAGCAGCTTAGCGTTCTCCTTTAGGCAGTCAGGGGAGAACGAGCAGTACTTC.

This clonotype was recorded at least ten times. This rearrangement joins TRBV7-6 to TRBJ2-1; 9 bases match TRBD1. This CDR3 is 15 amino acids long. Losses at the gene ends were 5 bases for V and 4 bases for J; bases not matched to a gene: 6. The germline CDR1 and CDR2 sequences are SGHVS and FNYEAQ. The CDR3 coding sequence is TGTGCCAGCAGCATTACAGGGGGCATATACAATGAGCAGTTCTTC. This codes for CASSITGGIYNEQFF.

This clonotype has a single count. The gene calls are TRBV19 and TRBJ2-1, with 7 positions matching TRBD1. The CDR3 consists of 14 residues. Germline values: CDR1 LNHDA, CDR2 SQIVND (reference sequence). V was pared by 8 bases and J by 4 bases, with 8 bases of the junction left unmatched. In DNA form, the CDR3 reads TGTGCCAGTCGCTCCGGGACAGAATACAATGAGCAGTTCTTC. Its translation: CASRSGTEYNEQFF.